Sequencing of this T cell receptor beta chain was carried out in a study of response to subunit inactivated influenza vaccine. One entry per CDR3 protein results from TCRdb running MiXCR on the RT-PCR reads. In the table there are around 200,000 distinct CDR3 sequences, around a tenth of which are singletons. Germline lookup yields CDR1 MNHEY and CDR2 SMNVEV (reference sequence). Trimming cost V 7 bases and J 0 bases; bases outside gene matches: 5. The CDR3 runs 15 residues. The specimen comprised non-naive T cells sorted from PBMCs, sampled on the day of vaccination. The TCR was taken from a man aged 50-60 years who received an inactivated influenza vaccine. The chain recombines TRBV27 with TRBJ2-2; 7 nucleotides match TRBD2. CDR3 nucleotides: TGTGCCAGCAAACGGACTAGAACGAACACCGGGGAGCTGTTTTTT. It specifies CASKRTRTNTGELFF.